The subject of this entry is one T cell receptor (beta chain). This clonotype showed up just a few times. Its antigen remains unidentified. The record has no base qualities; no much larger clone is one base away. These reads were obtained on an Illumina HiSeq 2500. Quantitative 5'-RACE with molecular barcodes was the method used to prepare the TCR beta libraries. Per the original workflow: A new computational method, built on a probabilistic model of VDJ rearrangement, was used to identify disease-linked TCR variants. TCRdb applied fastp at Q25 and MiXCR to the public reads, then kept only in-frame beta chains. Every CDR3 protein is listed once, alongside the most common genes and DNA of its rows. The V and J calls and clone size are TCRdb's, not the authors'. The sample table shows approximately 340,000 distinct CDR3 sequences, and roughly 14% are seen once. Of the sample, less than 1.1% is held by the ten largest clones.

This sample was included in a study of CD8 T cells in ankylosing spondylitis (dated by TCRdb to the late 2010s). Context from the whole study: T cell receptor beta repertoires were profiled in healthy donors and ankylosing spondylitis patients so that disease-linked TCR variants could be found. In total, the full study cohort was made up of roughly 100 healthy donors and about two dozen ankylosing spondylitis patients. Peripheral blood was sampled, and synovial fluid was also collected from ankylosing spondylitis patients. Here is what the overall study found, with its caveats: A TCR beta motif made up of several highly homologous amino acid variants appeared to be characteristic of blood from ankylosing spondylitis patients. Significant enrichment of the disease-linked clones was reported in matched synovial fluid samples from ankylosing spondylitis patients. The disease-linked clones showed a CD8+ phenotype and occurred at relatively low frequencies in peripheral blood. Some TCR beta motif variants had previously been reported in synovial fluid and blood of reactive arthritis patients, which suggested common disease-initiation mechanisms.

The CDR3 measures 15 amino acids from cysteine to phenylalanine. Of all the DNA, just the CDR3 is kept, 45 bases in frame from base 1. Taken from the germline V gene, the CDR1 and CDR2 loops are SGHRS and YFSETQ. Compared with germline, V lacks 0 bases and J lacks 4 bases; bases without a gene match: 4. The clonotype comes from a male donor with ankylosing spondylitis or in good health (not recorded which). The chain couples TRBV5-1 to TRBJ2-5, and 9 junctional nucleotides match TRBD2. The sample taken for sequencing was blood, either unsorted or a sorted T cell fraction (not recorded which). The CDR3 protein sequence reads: CASSLESGRTETQYF. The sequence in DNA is TGCGCCAGCAGCTTGGAGAGCGGGAGGACAGAGACCCAGTACTTC.